This T cell receptor beta chain was recorded in a study of T-cell reconstitution after alpha-beta-depleted transplantation in children. The trim removed 6 bases at V and 0 bases at J, leaving 6 bases unmatched. Germline lookup yields CDR1 SQVTM and CDR2 ANQGSEA. The CDR3 totals 15 residues. This clonotype was picked up many times. Molecular barcoding with unique molecular identifiers was used for the TCRbeta library. One entry per CDR3 protein, called by TCRdb with MiXCR from the PCR reads. The table has hundreds of thousands of distinct CDR3 sequences, roughly 17% seen once. The source of this sequence is a human donor who donated a stem cell graft to a child with acute myeloid leukemia. The sample in question was PBMCs from the stem cell graft donor, obtained from the stem cell graft. The chain has TRBV29-1 and TRBJ1-4; TRBD1 matches at 8 bases. CDR3 bases: TGCAGCGTGACCGGGACAGGTGCAACTAATGAAAAACTGTTTTTT. This codes for CSVTGTGATNEKLFF.